The rows below give T cell receptor beta chains drawn from one sample of a study of CD8 T cells in Susac syndrome. TCRdb re-called the immunoSEQ multiplex PCR reads through MiXCR, storing one row per CDR3 protein. The repertoire holds around 300,000 distinct CDR3 sequences, over 75% seen once, with about 0.22% in the top ten. Sequences were obtained from CD8+ T cells from PBMCs. These receptors were taken from a human donor with multiple sclerosis. Both conserved end residues are part of each CDR3. The D gene is left open where the match is weak.

CDR3 | D | J | V
CASSFGAGRTYEQYF | TRBD2 | TRBJ2-7 | TRBV19
CASEGLDNEQFF | NA | TRBJ2-1 | TRBV12-3/TRBV12-4
CASSFTSNTEAFF | NA | TRBJ1-1 | TRBV7-3
CATMQAGGESYGYTF | NA | TRBJ1-2 | TRBV15
CSVEGGGTVAYEQYF | NA | TRBJ2-7 | TRBV29-1
CASSPRGRADEQFF | NA | TRBJ2-1 | TRBV7-8
CASSFSGTVTYEQYF | TRBD1 | TRBJ2-7 | TRBV5-4
CASCDGNYHGYTF | NA | TRBJ1-2 | TRBV6-1
CASSFGFPITAEQFF | NA | TRBJ2-1 | TRBV27
CASSFEGSQETQYF | NA | TRBJ2-5 | TRBV11-3
CASRLLQGASGYTF | TRBD1 | TRBJ1-2 | TRBV27
CAWSVLGGTDTQYF | NA | TRBJ2-3 | TRBV30
CASSLLYSLSGELFF | NA | TRBJ2-2 | TRBV6-5
CASSPPGQGALGYTF | TRBD1 | TRBJ1-2 | TRBV28
CASSLNYFRGNQPQHF | NA | TRBJ1-5 | TRBV12-3/TRBV12-4
CASSLAQILPTNEKLFF | NA | TRBJ1-4 | TRBV7-9
CASKGARQYF | NA | TRBJ2-7 | TRBV6-4
CSVTPGLVKDTQYF | TRBD2 | TRBJ2-3 | TRBV29-1
CASSPGSVNTEAFF | NA | TRBJ1-1 | TRBV27
CASSYPNWASQPSGANVLTF | NA | TRBJ2-6 | TRBV12-3/TRBV12-4
CATSRDRVGLNEQFF | NA | TRBJ2-1 | TRBV15
CASSFSRDNEQFF | NA | TRBJ2-1 | TRBV11-2
CAISLRKPDTEAFF | NA | TRBJ1-1 | TRBV10-3
CAIRAGETYEQYF | NA | TRBJ2-7 | TRBV10-3
CASSQRVQGWYQETQYF | NA | TRBJ2-5 | TRBV4-3
CASSLVVAGDEQFF | TRBD2 | TRBJ2-1 | TRBV11-2
CASSPGTPGGYTF | NA | TRBJ1-2 | TRBV5-6
CASSHDIGRGIGGELFF | NA | TRBJ2-2 | TRBV4-1
CASSLVAKSSYEQYF | NA | TRBJ2-7 | TRBV7-9
CASSLALGQIKEQFF | NA | TRBJ2-1 | TRBV5-1
CSAYLAGGPDEQFF | TRBD2 | TRBJ2-1 | TRBV20-1
CASSFPVTIGRETQYF | NA | TRBJ2-5 | TRBV7-9
CASSQASPKREGTGTDTQYF | TRBD2 | TRBJ2-3 | TRBV4-1
CAWNLPGDQETQYF | NA | TRBJ2-5 | TRBV30
CASSYSRNTGELFF | NA | TRBJ2-2 | TRBV6-5
CAISERGREDQETQYF | NA | TRBJ2-5 | TRBV10-3
CSVFGTNSYEQYF | NA | TRBJ2-7 | TRBV29-1
CASTQSRGYEQYF | NA | TRBJ2-7 | TRBV6-1
CASSARVGAYEQYF | NA | TRBJ2-7 | TRBV7-2
CASREDPGIGELFF | NA | TRBJ2-2 | TRBV9
CAWSRDRGRNIQYF | TRBD1 | TRBJ2-4 | TRBV30
CATSRPLGSASTDTQYF | NA | TRBJ2-3 | TRBV15
CASSSHSGELFF | NA | TRBJ2-2 | TRBV7-9
CSARGRSPGHHNYGYTF | NA | TRBJ1-2 | TRBV20-1
CASSATDRGNQPQHF | TRBD1 | TRBJ1-5 | TRBV5-6
CASSPGDSNQPQHF | NA | TRBJ1-5 | TRBV27
CASSPGGQGAYEQYF | TRBD1 | TRBJ2-7 | TRBV7-3
CASSELAQETQYF | NA | TRBJ2-5 | TRBV2
CASSPFTGEEEKLFF | TRBD1 | TRBJ1-4 | TRBV13
CASSDSAGQLTDTQYF | NA | TRBJ2-3 | TRBV6-1
CASSFTFPTGTALGELFF | TRBD1 | TRBJ2-2 | TRBV6-2/TRBV6-3
CAWSEYNEQYF | NA | TRBJ2-7 | TRBV30